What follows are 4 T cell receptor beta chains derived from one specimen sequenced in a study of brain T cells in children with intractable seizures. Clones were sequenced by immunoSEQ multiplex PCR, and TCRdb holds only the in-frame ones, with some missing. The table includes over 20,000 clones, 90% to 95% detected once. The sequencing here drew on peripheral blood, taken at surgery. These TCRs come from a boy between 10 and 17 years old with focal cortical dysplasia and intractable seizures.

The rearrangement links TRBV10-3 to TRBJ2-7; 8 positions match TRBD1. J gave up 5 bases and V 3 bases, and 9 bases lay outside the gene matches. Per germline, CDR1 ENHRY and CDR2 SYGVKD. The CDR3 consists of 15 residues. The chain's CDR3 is CAISDAGTGGNEQYV. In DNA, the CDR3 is TGTGCCATCAGTGATGCTGGGACAGGAGGGAACGAGCAGTACGTC.

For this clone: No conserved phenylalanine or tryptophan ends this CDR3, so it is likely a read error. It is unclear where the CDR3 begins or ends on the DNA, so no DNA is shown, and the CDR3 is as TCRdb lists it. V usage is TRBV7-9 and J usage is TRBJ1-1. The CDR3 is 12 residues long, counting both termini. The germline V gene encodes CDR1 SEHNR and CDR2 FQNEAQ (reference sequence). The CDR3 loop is CASSAGGAGTYL.

The CDR3 DNA reads as TGCGCCAGCAGCCAAGATGACTACGAGCAGTACGTC. It codes for CASSQDDYEQYV. The chain joins TRBV4-1 to TRBJ2-7; D remains unclear. This CDR3 contains 12 residues. V lost 0 bases, J lost 3 bases, and 3 bases lay in between. Germline CDR1 and CDR2: MGHRA and YSYEKL.

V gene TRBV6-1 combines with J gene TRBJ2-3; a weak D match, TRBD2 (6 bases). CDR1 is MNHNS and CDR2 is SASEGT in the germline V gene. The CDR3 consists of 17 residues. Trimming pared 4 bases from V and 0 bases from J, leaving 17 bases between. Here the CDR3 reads CASSARGTFGSTDTQYF. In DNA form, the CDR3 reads TGTGCCAGCAGTGCTCGCGGGACTTTTGGTAGCACAGATACGCAGTATTTT.